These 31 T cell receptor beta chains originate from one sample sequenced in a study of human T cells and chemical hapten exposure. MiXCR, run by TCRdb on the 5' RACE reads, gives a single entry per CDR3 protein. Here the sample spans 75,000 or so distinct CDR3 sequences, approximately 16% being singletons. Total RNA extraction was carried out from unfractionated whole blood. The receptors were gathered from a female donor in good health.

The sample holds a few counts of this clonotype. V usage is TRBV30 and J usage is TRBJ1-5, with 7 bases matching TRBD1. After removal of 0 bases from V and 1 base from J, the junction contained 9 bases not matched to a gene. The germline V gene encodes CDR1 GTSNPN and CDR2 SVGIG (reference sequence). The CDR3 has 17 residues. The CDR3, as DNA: TGTGCCTGGAGTGTCCTCAGGGGGGCCTGGAGCAATCAGCCCCAGCATTTT. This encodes CAWSVLRGAWSNQPQHF. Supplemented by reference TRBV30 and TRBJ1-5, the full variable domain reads SQTIHQWPATLVQPVGSPLSLECTVEGTSNPNLYWYRQAAGRGLQLLFYSVGIGQISSEVPQNLSASRPQDRQFILSSKKLLLSDSGFYLCAWSVLRGAWSNQPQHFGDGTRLSIL.

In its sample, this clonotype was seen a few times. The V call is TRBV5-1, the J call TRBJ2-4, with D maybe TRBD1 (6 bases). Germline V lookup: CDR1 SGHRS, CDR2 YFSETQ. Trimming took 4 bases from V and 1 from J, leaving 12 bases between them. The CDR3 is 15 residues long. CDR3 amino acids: CASSGDTGAKNIQYF. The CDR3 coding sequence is TGCGCCAGCAGCGGTGATACAGGGGCCAAAAACATTCAGTACTTC.

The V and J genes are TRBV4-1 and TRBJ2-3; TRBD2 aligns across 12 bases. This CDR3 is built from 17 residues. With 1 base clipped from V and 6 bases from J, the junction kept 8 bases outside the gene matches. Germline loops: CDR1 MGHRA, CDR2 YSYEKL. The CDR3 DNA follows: TGCGCCAGCAGCCAAGTACTAGCGGGGGGCCCCGACGATACGCAGTATTTT. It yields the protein CASSQVLAGGPDDTQYF.

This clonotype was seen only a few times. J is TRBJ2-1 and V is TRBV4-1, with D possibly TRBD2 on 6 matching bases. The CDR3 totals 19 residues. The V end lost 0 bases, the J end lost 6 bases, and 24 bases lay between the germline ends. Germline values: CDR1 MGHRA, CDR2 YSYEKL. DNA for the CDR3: TGCGCCAGCAGCCAAGAATTCTTCCCGGGACTGGCGGGTCTCAATGAGCAGTTCTTC. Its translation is CASSQEFFPGLAGLNEQFF.

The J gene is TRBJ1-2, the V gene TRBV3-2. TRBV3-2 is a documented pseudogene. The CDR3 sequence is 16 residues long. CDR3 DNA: TGTGCCAGCAGCCAAGATCTTGACAGAGCCAACTATGGCTACACCTTC. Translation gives CASSQDLDRANYGYTF.

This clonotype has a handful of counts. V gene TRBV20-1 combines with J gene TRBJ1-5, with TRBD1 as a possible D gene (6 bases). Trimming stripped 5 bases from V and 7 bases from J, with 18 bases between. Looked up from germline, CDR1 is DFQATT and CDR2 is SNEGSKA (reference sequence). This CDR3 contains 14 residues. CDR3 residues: CSAPAGQFGQPQHF. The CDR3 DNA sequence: TGCAGTGCTCCCGCAGGACAGTTCGGACAGCCCCAGCATTTT.

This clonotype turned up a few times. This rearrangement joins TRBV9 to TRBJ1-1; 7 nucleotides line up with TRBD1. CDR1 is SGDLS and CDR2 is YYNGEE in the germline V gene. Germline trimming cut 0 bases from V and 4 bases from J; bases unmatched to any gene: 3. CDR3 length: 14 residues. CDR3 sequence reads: CASSVGGQLTEAFF. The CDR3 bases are TGTGCCAGCAGCGTAGGGGGACAGCTCACTGAAGCTTTCTTT.

Here the CDR3 reads CASSSGTTNTGELFF. In DNA, the CDR3 is TGCGCCAGCAGCTCCGGGACAACGAACACCGGGGAGCTGTTTTTT. The chain has TRBV5-1 and TRBJ2-2; tentative D call: TRBD1 (6 bases). This CDR3 has 15 amino acids. V was cut by 3 bases and J by 0 bases, with 9 bases left in between. Germline CDR1 and CDR2: SGHRS and YFSETQ.

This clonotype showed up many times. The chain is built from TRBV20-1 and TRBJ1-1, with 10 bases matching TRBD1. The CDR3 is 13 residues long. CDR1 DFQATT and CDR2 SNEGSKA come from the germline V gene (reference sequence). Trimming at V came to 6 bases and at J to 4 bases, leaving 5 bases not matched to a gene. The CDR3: CSAPGTGVTEAFF. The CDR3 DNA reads TGCAGTGCCCCCGGGACAGGGGTCACTGAAGCTTTCTTT.

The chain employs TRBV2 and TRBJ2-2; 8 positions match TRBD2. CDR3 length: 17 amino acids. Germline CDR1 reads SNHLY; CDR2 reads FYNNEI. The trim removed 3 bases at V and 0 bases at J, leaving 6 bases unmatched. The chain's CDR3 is CASSESRGGSNTGELFF. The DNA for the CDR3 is TGTGCCAGCAGTGAGTCACGGGGGGGCTCGAACACCGGGGAGCTGTTTTTT.

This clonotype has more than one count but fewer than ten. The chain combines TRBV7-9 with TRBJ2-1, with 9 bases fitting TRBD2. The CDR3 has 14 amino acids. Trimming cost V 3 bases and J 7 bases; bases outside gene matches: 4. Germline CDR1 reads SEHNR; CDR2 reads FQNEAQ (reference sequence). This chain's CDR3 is CASSFAGGVNEQFF. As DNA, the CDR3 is TGTGCCAGCAGCTTCGCGGGAGGGGTAAATGAGCAGTTCTTC.

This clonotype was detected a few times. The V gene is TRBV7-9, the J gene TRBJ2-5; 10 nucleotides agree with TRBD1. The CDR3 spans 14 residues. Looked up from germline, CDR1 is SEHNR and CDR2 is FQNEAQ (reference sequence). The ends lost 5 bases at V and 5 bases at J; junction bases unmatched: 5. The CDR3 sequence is CASSRGTGDETQYF. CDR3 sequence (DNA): TGTGCCAGCAGCCGCGGGACAGGGGACGAGACCCAGTACTTC.

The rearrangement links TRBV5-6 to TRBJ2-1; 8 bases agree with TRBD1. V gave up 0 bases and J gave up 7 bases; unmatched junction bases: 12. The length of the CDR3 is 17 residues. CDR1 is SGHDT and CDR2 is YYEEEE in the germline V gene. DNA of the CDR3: TGTGCCAGCAGCTTGGGTTCAGGGGGCGAGGGCCGGAATGAGCAGTTCTTC. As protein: CASSLGSGGEGRNEQFF.

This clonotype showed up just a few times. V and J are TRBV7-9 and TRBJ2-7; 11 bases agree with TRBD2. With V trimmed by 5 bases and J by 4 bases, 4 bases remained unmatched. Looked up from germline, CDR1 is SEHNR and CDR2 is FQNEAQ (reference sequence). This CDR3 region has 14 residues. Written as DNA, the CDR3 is TGTGCCAGCAGCCCCACTAGCGGGAGTTACGAGCAGTACTTC. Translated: CASSPTSGSYEQYF.

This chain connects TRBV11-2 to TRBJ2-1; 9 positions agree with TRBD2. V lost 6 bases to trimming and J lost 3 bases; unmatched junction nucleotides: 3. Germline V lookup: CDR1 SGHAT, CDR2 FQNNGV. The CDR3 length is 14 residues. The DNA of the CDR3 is TGTGCCAGCAGTCTAGCGGGAAACTACAATGAGCAGTTCTTC. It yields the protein CASSLAGNYNEQFF.

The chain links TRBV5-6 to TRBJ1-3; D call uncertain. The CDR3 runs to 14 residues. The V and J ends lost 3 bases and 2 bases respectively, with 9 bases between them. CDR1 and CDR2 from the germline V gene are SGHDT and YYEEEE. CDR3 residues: CASSWATTGNTIYF. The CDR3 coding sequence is TGTGCCAGCAGCTGGGCAACAACTGGAAACACCATATATTTT.

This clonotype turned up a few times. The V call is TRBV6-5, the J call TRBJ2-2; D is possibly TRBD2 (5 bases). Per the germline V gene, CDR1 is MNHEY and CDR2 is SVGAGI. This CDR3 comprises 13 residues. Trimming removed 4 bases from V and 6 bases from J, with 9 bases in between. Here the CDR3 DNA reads TGTGCCAGCAGTTCCCCCGGGGCCGGGGAGCTGTTTTTT. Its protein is CASSSPGAGELFF.

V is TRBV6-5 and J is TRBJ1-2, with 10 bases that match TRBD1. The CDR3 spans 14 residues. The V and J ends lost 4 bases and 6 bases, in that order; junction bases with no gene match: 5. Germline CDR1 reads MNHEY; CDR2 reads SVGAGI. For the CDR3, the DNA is TGTGCCAGCAGTTCCCGGGACAGGGGTAATGGCTACACCTTC. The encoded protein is CASSSRDRGNGYTF.

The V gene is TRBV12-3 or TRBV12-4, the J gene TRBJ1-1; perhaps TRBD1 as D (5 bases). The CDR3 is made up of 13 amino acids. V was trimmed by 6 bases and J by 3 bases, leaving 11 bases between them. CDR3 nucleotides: TGTGCCAGCAGCCTCGACAGATACACTGAAGCTTTCTTT. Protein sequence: CASSLDRYTEAFF.

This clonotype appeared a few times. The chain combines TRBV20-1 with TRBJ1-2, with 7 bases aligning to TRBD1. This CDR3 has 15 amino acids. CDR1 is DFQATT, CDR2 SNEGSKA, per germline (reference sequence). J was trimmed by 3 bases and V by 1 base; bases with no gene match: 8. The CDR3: CSARAGGQPDYGYTF. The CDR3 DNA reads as TGCAGTGCTAGAGCTGGGGGACAGCCGGACTATGGCTACACCTTC.

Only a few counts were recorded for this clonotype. DNA of the CDR3: TGTGCCATCACCCCCACGCTCGGTTCGTCCTACGAGCAGTACTTC. This gives the protein CAITPTLGSSYEQYF. The chain combines TRBV10-3 with TRBJ2-7; D unclear. The CDR3 is 15 residues long. Germline V gene data show CDR1 as ENHRY and CDR2 as SYGVKD. Trimming left V 7 bases short and J 1 base short, with 17 bases between.

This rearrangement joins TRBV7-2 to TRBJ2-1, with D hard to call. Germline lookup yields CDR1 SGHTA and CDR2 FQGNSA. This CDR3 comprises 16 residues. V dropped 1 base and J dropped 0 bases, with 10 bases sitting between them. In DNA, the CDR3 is TGTGCCAGCAGCTTAGGACCGGAGAGCTCCTACAATGAGCAGTTCTTC. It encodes CASSLGPESSYNEQFF.

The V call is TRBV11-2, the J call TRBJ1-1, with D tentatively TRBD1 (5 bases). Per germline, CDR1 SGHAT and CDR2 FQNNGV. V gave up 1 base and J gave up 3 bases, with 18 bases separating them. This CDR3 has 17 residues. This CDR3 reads CASSLGLGGAVYTEAFF. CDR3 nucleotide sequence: TGTGCCAGCAGCTTAGGATTGGGGGGTGCAGTGTACACTGAAGCTTTCTTT.

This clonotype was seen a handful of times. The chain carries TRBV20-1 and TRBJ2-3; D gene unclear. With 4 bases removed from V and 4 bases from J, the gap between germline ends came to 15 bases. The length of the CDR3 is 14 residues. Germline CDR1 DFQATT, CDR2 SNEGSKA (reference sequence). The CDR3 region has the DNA TGCAGTGCTATCCTTGATCTTGGGGCAGATACGCAGTATTTT. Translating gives CSAILDLGADTQYF.

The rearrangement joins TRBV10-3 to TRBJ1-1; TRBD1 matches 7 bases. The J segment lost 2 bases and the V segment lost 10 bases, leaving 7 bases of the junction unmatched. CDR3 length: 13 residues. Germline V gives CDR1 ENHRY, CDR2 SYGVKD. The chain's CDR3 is CASQQGINTEAFF. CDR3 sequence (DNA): TGTGCCAGCCAACAGGGGATTAACACTGAAGCTTTCTTT.

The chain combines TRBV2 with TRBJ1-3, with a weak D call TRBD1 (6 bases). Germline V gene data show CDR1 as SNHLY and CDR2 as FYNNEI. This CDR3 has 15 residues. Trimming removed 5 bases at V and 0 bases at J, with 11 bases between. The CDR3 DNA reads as TGTGCCAGCAGTCCGGGACACAGCTCTGGAAACACCATATATTTT. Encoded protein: CASSPGHSSGNTIYF.

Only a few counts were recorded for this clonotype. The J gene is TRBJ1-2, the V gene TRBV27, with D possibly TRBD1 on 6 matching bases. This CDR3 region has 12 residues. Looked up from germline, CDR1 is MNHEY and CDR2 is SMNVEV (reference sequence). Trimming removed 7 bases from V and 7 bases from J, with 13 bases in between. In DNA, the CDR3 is TGTGCCAGCAAGAGGGGGACGGGTGGCTACACCTTC. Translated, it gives CASKRGTGGYTF.

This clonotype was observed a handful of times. The CDR3 loop reads CASSPMASPYNEQFF. The CDR3 nucleotides are TGTGCCAGCAGTCCGATGGCGAGTCCCTACAATGAGCAGTTCTTC. This sequence joins TRBV12-3 or TRBV12-4 and TRBJ2-1; D remains unclear. The CDR3 contains 15 residues. The germline V and J ends were trimmed by 5 bases and 2 bases, with 13 bases remaining between them.

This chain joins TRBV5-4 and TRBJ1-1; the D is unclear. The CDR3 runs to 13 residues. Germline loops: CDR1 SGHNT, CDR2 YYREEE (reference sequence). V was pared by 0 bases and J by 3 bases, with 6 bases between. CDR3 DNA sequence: TGTGCCAGCAGCTTGGAACTGCACACTGAAGCTTTCTTT. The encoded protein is CASSLELHTEAFF. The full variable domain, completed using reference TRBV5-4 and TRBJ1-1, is ETGVTQSPTHLIKTRGQQVTLRCSSQSGHNTVSWYQQALGQGPQFIFQYYREEENGRGNFPPRFSGLQFPNYSSELNVNALELDDSALYLCASSLELHTEAFFGQGTRLTVV.

The CDR3 loop is CASSLSGGPRASTDTQYF. The CDR3 DNA reads TGTGCCAGCAGCCTCAGCGGGGGACCTCGTGCTAGCACAGATACGCAGTATTTT. The chain is built from TRBV6-5 and TRBJ2-3; 8 nucleotides line up with TRBD2. Losses at the gene ends were 6 bases for V and 0 bases for J; bases not matched to a gene: 14. The germline CDR1 and CDR2 sequences are MNHEY and SVGAGI. CDR3 length: 18 residues.

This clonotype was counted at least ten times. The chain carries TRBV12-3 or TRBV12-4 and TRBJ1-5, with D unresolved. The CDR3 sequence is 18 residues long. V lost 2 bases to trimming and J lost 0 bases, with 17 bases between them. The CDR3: CASSLSRRTRYSNQPQHF. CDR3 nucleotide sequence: TGTGCCAGCAGTTTATCGAGAAGGACCCGATATAGCAATCAGCCCCAGCATTTT.